This T cell receptor beta chain was retrieved from a study of cytomegalovirus exposure and HLA in healthy donors. Whole-study findings and limits: The study flagged around 150 TCR beta chains as cytomegalovirus-associated. The productive fraction for most TCR beta V segments was about 87% or about 30% in an earlier analysis.

The PCR employed 60 Vbeta primers together with 13 Jbeta primers. Data came from immunoSEQ multiplex PCR; TCRdb stores just in-frame clones and leaves some out. The sample table includes roughly 73,000 clones. CDR1 is SEHNR and CDR2 is FQNEAQ in the germline V gene (reference sequence). V lost 6 bases to trimming and J lost 0 bases, with 21 bases between them. The length of the CDR3 is 19 residues. In the case of this clone: Its antigen is as yet unknown.

V and J are TRBV7-9 and TRBJ2-6, with D possibly matching TRBD1 (5 bases). Sequencing was carried out using PBMCs. The TCR comes from a man aged 45-65 years in good health and CMV-seropositive. CDR3 sequence: CASRLRGQGLLSGANVLTF. In nucleotides, the CDR3 is TGTGCCAGCAGGTTAAGAGGACAAGGCCTCCTCTCTGGGGCCAACGTCCTGACTTTC.